Below are 5 T cell receptor beta chains sequenced from a single sample in a study of cytomegalovirus exposure and HLA in healthy donors. Primers: 60 Vbeta forward and 13 Jbeta reverse. The method was immunoSEQ multiplex PCR; TCRdb's version includes in-frame clones alone and lacks a portion of them. Here the sample spans roughly 250,000 clones, 80% being singletons. Source material: PBMCs. These receptor sequences come from a girl aged 2 to 9 in good health and CMV-seronegative.

The DNA of the CDR3 is TGTGCCAGCAGTTGGGACAGGTCAGCCTACGAGCAGTACTTC. Translating gives CASSWDRSAYEQYF. The chain links TRBV6-6 to TRBJ2-7; 8 positions agree with TRBD1. Germline V gene sequence: CDR1 MNHNY, CDR2 SVGAGI (reference sequence). The CDR3 contains 14 residues. V lost 4 bases and J lost 2; bases outside the gene matches: 4.

This clone showed up just a few times. DNA of the CDR3: TGTGCCAGCAGGAAAGGTTGGGGGGGCAGCACAGATACGCAGTATTTT. It translates to CASRKGWGGSTDTQYF. The V gene is TRBV6-6, the J gene TRBJ2-3, with D tentatively TRBD2 (7 bases). The V end lost 6 bases, the J end lost 0 bases, and 16 bases lay between the germline ends. This CDR3 has 16 amino acids. Germline assignment: CDR1 MNHNY and CDR2 SVGAGI (reference sequence).

The chain is built from TRBV19 and TRBJ1-3, with 7 bases fitting TRBD1. The V gene's germline CDR1 is LNHDA and CDR2 SQIVND (reference sequence). The CDR3 extends over 14 amino acids. V was pared by 7 bases and J by 3 bases, with 6 bases of the junction left unmatched. The CDR3 DNA sequence: TGTGCCAGTACGCGACAGGGAGGTGGAAACACCATATATTTT. This gives the protein CASTRQGGGNTIYF.

The genes are TRBV6-1 and TRBJ2-7; D unclear. Trimming removed 2 bases at V and 3 bases at J, with 17 bases between. The CDR3 extends over 16 amino acids. The germline gives CDR1 MNHNS, CDR2 SASEGT. The CDR3 DNA reads as TGTGCCAGCAGTGAACGACCCACCCGAAGACACTACGAGCAGTACTTC. This sequence encodes CASSERPTRRHYEQYF.

The chain is built from TRBV18 and TRBJ1-4; D remains ambiguous. Germline CDR1 KGHSH, CDR2 LQKENI. The CDR3 spans 14 residues. V was pared by 3 bases and J by 4 bases, with 9 bases between. The CDR3 bases are TGTGCCAGCTCACCCGGGAGAATTAATGAAAAACTGTTTTTT. Translated, it gives CASSPGRINEKLFF.